Listed below are T cell receptor beta chains from one sample, sequenced in a study of T cells after yellow fever vaccination. TCRdb used MiXCR to reprocess the 5' RACE reads, holding one entry per CDR3 protein. Here the sample spans about 260,000 distinct CDR3 sequences, roughly 4% being singletons. The sequencing used PBMCs, collected 15 days after the yellow fever booster vaccination. These receptors all come from a man younger than 30 who received the YFV17D yellow fever vaccine. Both conserved end residues are part of each CDR3. A D gene is named only where the DNA matches it firmly. Expanded clones get a size class; other rows say once, few or many, or leave the size out.

J gene	V gene	D gene	clone size	CDR3 DNA	CDR3 protein
TRBJ2-2	TRBV3-1	NA	many	TGTGCCAGCAGCCTATCACCAGCGATGACGAACACCGGGGAGCTGTTTTTT	CASSLSPAMTNTGELFF
TRBJ2-3	TRBV7-2	TRBD1	few	TGTGCCAGCAGCTTCGCGACAGGGCCAGATACGCAGTATTTT	CASSFATGPDTQYF
TRBJ1-1	TRBV20-1	TRBD1	many	TGCAGTGACTCGACAGGGCCGAACACTGAAGCTTTCTTT	CSDSTGPNTEAFF
TRBJ2-5	TRBV5-1	TRBD1	many	TGCGCCAGCAGCCACGACAGGGGATGGAAGACCCAGTACTTC	CASSHDRGWKTQYF
TRBJ2-1	TRBV7-6	NA	many	TGTGCCAGCAGCTCACTAGCGACAGGGGAGCAGTTCTTC	CASSSLATGEQFF
TRBJ2-5	TRBV10-3	NA	many	TGTGCCATCGGAGGGGGGTTCCAAGAGACCCAGTACTTC	CAIGGGFQETQYF
TRBJ2-7	TRBV6-5	NA	NA	TGTGCCAGCAACCAGGGCGTGGCCTACGAGCAGTACTTC	CASNQGVAYEQYF
TRBJ2-7	TRBV5-1	TRBD1	NA	TGCGCCAGCAGCTTGAAGGGGACAGGGGGCGGCGAGCAGTACTTC	CASSLKGTGGGEQYF
TRBJ1-5	TRBV27	NA	many	TGTGCCAGCAGTTTACGGTATAGCAATCAGCCCCAGCATTTT	CASSLRYSNQPQHF
TRBJ2-7	TRBV5-4	NA	many	TGTGCCAGCAGCTTGGGACAGGAGTACGAGCAGTACTTC	CASSLGQEYEQYF
TRBJ1-5	TRBV2	NA	many	TGTGCCAGCAGTGGGACGGGGACCACCATCCAGCCCCAGCATTTT	CASSGTGTTIQPQHF
TRBJ1-2	TRBV4-2	NA	many	TGTGCCAGCAGCCAAGATCAGCTGGGGGACGGTGGCTACACCTTC	CASSQDQLGDGGYTF
TRBJ2-5	TRBV24-1	TRBD1	many	TGTGCCACCAGTGATTCCGGGACAGGGGAAGAGACCCAGTACTTC	CATSDSGTGEETQYF
TRBJ2-3	TRBV7-9	NA	many	TGTGCCAGCAGCTTTTTCCTCGGCGGCACAGATACGCAGTATTTT	CASSFFLGGTDTQYF
TRBJ1-5	TRBV4-1	NA	many	TGCGCCAGCAGCCAAGATTGGTGGGGCAATCAGCCCCAGCATTTT	CASSQDWWGNQPQHF
TRBJ1-3	TRBV7-2	NA	many	TGTGCCAGCAGCATGGTGGGGACATCTGGAAACACCATATATTTT	CASSMVGTSGNTIYF
TRBJ2-5	TRBV5-4	NA	few	TGTGCCAGCAGCTTGAGGCAGCGCGGCGAGACCCAGTACTTC	CASSLRQRGETQYF
TRBJ2-7	TRBV20-1	TRBD2	many	TGCAGTGCACGACTAGCGGGCTCCTCCTACGAGCAGTACTTC	CSARLAGSSYEQYF
TRBJ1-5	TRBV7-9	NA	many	TGTGCCAGCAGCTTAGCAGGAGTCGGTCAGCCCCAGCATTTT	CASSLAGVGQPQHF
TRBJ1-4	TRBV5-1	TRBD1	many	TGCGCCAGCAGCTTGGGACAGGGGAGTGAAAAACTGTTTTTT	CASSLGQGSEKLFF
TRBJ2-3	TRBV5-1	TRBD1	many	TGCGCCAGCAGCTTGACAGGGGCGAATGTAGTGGATACGCAGTATTTT	CASSLTGANVVDTQYF
TRBJ2-1	TRBV7-2	NA	many	TGTGCCAGCAGCTTAGAGTGGTCAGAGGTTGAGCAGTTCTTC	CASSLEWSEVEQFF
TRBJ2-2	TRBV7-2	NA	many	TGTGCCAGCAGCTTCTCCCCCGGGGCCGGGGAGCTGTTTTTT	CASSFSPGAGELFF
TRBJ1-6	TRBV12-3/TRBV12-4	NA	many	TGTGCCAGCAGCACAGGGCAGTTTTCACCCCTCCACTTT	CASSTGQFSPLHF
TRBJ2-3	TRBV20-1	NA	few	TGCAGTGCGGGGGGCGCGACAGATACGCAGTATTTT	CSAGGATDTQYF
TRBJ2-1	TRBV7-8	TRBD1	many	TGTGCCAGCAGCGACAGGGTTTCTCGCGAGCAGTTCTTC	CASSDRVSREQFF
TRBJ2-2	TRBV20-1	TRBD2	many	TGCAGTGCTAGACGACTAGCGGGGGGAACCGGGGAGCTGTTTTTT	CSARRLAGGTGELFF
TRBJ1-1	TRBV7-2	TRBD1	many	TGTGCCAGCAGCTTAAACCCCGGGACAGGGAACACTGAAGCTTTCTTT	CASSLNPGTGNTEAFF
TRBJ2-3	TRBV6-5	TRBD2	many	TGTGCCAGCAGTTACGCCGGACTAGCAGAATATACGCAGTATTTT	CASSYAGLAEYTQYF
TRBJ2-5	TRBV5-1	TRBD2	many	TGCGCCAGCAGCTTGGGGACTAGCCGGGGAGAGACCCAGTACTTC	CASSLGTSRGETQYF
TRBJ2-1	TRBV7-2	TRBD2	many	TGTGCCAGCAGCTTCGCGGGGGGCGGTTTTAATGAGCAGTTCTTC	CASSFAGGGFNEQFF
TRBJ1-2	TRBV9	NA	many	TGTGCCAGCAGCGAGGGGGGAGGCTATGGCTACACCTTC	CASSEGGGYGYTF
TRBJ2-5	TRBV7-2	TRBD2	many	TGTGCCAGCAGCTTAGCGACTAGCGGGGGGTCTAAGACCCAGTACTTC	CASSLATSGGSKTQYF
TRBJ1-2	TRBV19	NA	many	TGTGCCACCAACTTTTATGGCTACACCTTC	CATNFYGYTF
TRBJ2-3	TRBV7-9	TRBD2	many	TGTGCCAGCAGCGCCAGTCCCGGGACTAGCGGGGGCCCCACAGATACGCAGTATTTT	CASSASPGTSGGPTDTQYF
TRBJ1-1	TRBV7-2	NA	many	TGTGCCAGCCCTTATAAAAGAGAGAACACTGAAGCTTTCTTT	CASPYKRENTEAFF
TRBJ2-2	TRBV4-1	NA	many	TGCGCCAGCAGCCAAGCACCTAACGAATATCAATGGGGGGAGCTGTTTTTT	CASSQAPNEYQWGELFF
TRBJ2-1	TRBV7-2	NA	NA	TGTGCCAGCAGCTTAGCGGAGAGCAATGAGCAGTTCTTC	CASSLAESNEQFF
TRBJ2-2	TRBV10-3	NA	many	TGTGCCATCAGTGACTCGCAAATGAACACCGGGGAGCTGTTTTTT	CAISDSQMNTGELFF
TRBJ1-4	TRBV25-1	NA	many	TGTGCCAGCAGTGACCACCCGCGGAAACTGTTTTTT	CASSDHPRKLFF
TRBJ1-2	TRBV11-1	NA	many	TGTGCCAGCAGCTCCTACGAATATGGCTACACCTTC	CASSSYEYGYTF
TRBJ1-5	TRBV10-1	NA	many	TGCGCCAGCAGCCCCGATGGGATCGGGCAGCCCCAGCATTTT	CASSPDGIGQPQHF
TRBJ1-1	TRBV20-1	NA	many	TGCAGTGCTCAAGGACAGCGACAGTACACTGAAGCTTTCTTT	CSAQGQRQYTEAFF
TRBJ2-3	TRBV6-5	TRBD2	many	TGTGCCAGCAGTTACGTTGCTAGCGGGGGAATCACAGATACGCAGTATTTT	CASSYVASGGITDTQYF
TRBJ1-2	TRBV2	NA	NA	TGTGCCACCAAGGAGGGGACGGGCTATGGCTACACCTTC	CATKEGTGYGYTF
TRBJ2-2	TRBV24-1	NA	many	TGTGCCACCAGTGATATAGGGACCCGGGAGCTGTTTTTT	CATSDIGTRELFF
TRBJ1-1	TRBV7-3	NA	many	TGTGCCAGCAGTCAAAGCGGGGCGGTGTACACTGAAGCTTTCTTT	CASSQSGAVYTEAFF
TRBJ2-6	TRBV5-1	TRBD1	many	TGCGCCAGCAGCTTGACAGTGGCAGGGGGCTCTGGGGCCAACGTCCTGACTTTC	CASSLTVAGGSGANVLTF
TRBJ2-3	TRBV11-2	NA	many	TGTGCCAGCAGCCCCTTAGGCGGGACAACCACAGATACGCAGTATTTT	CASSPLGGTTTDTQYF
TRBJ2-7	TRBV20-1	NA	many	TGCAGTGCTAGGTCCTCCTACGAGCAGTACTTC	CSARSSYEQYF
TRBJ2-7	TRBV6-5	NA	many	TGTGCCAGCAGTACGGACATCTCCTACGAGCAGTACTTC	CASSTDISYEQYF
TRBJ2-3	TRBV20-1	TRBD1	many	TGCAGTGCTGCCGGGACAGGGTGGTACACAGATACGCAGTATTTT	CSAAGTGWYTDTQYF
TRBJ2-5	TRBV4-1	TRBD1	many	TGCGCCAGCAGCCAAGAATGGGACAGGGGGCCCCAGTACTTC	CASSQEWDRGPQYF